This T cell receptor (beta chain) was sequenced in a study of T cells in Graves' hyperthyroidism and ophthalmopathy. Study conclusions and caveats: Also found in blood were most expanded thyroid clonotypes above 0.001.

The CDR3 is 13 residues long. The germline gives CDR1 MGHRA, CDR2 YSYEKL. V dropped 0 bases and J dropped 11 bases, with 11 bases sitting between them. Among ophthalmopathy patients, the Clinical Activity Score reached at least 3, the NOSPECS grade reached at least 4, and duration remained under 3 months. The PBMCs were taken from roughly 10 ml of fresh peripheral blood. This clonotype was counted ten times or more. The antigen is not known. The TCR beta CDR3 regions underwent amplification using RNA transcripts as the source. When the TCR CDR3 underwent first-round RT-PCR, the HTBI primer set was used. TCRdb reprocessed the multiplex PCR reads via MiXCR and lists one record per CDR3 protein. Counted here are about 300,000 distinct CDR3 sequences, around 20% occurring once; the ten biggest clones make up under 45%.

This receptor was obtained from a man aged 45 to 65 with Graves' ophthalmopathy. J is TRBJ2-1 and V is TRBV4-1; D might be TRBD1 (5 bases). Sequences were obtained from blood. The CDR3 bases are TGCGCCAGCAGCCAAGACGTGGGGCGACAGCAGTTCTTC. Its protein product is CASSQDVGRQQFF.